The clone carrying this T cell receptor (beta chain) was found a few times. The CDR3 extends over 12 amino acids. Germline values: CDR1 KGHSH, CDR2 LQKENI. The V end was cut by 2 bases, the J end by 4 bases, with 5 bases between. These data come from a study of human T cells and chemical hapten exposure. Stated time point: patch test 1, 2 weeks after DPC sensitization. Stated treatment: therapeutic diphenylcyclopropenone sensitization with weekly scalp DPC. TCRdb ran MiXCR on the RACE reads and lists one entry per CDR3 protein. Of 80,000 to 100,000 distinct CDR3 sequences in the sample, 12% were seen once.

Sample: whole blood, taken in connection with sensitization to the hapten diphenylcyclopropenone (DPC). The chain is built from TRBV18 and TRBJ2-5, with D maybe TRBD1 (5 bases). The sequence came from a woman aged 35 to 49 with alopecia areata. Some clones in this sample may be carry-over from other donors' samples. The DNA for the CDR3 is TGTGCCAGCTCACCAGGGGCAGAGACCCAGTACTTC. Translation: CASSPGAETQYF.